The entry that follows covers one T cell receptor beta chain sequence. These data are taken from a study of blood T cell repertoires in COVID-19. As for the study in general: Spain, Italy and the United States supplied samples that represented acute and convalescent COVID-19.

Those who participated ranged in age from 18 to 89 years and resided in 20 to 30 US areas. Assay: immunoSEQ multiplex PCR; the TCRdb copy retains only in-frame clones and omits some. Of some 500,000 clones in the sample, roughly 90% were seen once. This receptor was taken from a middle-aged woman who had recovered from COVID-19. Material for sequencing was PBMCs or T cells enriched from blood (not recorded which).

The CDR3 DNA sequence: TGTGCCAGCAGGGGTGGGAGGGAGGACACCGGGGAGCTGTTTTTT. This gives the protein CASRGGREDTGELFF. J is TRBJ2-2 and V is TRBV5-4; TRBD2 matches 7 bases. The CDR3 length is 15 residues. Germline values: CDR1 SGHNT, CDR2 YYREEE (reference sequence). V was pared by 5 bases and J by 3 bases, with 7 bases of the junction left unmatched.